The next 21 T cell receptor beta chains were all read from a single sample in a study of T cell repertoires in aging, cancer and after chemotherapy. TCR beta rearrangements were amplified from peripheral blood genomic DNA. Multiplex touch-down PCR with TRB-A/B primers amplified rearranged V-D-J TRB sequences. TCRdb passed the multiplex PCR reads through MiXCR, listing each CDR3 protein once. The table lists 7,500 to 8,500 distinct CDR3 sequences, less than 35% of them singletons. Source material: blood. The receptors here all came from a human donor in good health.

This clonotype was seen more than once but under ten times. The chain links TRBV11-3 to TRBJ2-2, with a weak D call TRBD2 (6 bases). CDR3 length: 15 residues. V shed 1 base and J shed 6 bases, with 12 bases lying between them. Germline loops: CDR1 SGHNT, CDR2 YENEEA. This CDR3 reads CASSLAEWEAGELFF. The CDR3 DNA is TGTGCCAGCAGCTTAGCAGAGTGGGAGGCCGGGGAGCTGTTTTTT.

The genes are TRBV29-1 and TRBJ1-6; D might be TRBD1 (6 bases). This CDR3 region has 13 residues. Germline assignment: CDR1 SQVTM and CDR2 ANQGSEA. Trimming stripped 6 bases from V and 5 bases from J, with 11 bases between. The CDR3 reads CSVRTVNNSPLHF. In DNA, the CDR3 is TGCAGCGTCCGGACAGTCAATAATTCACCCCTCCACTTT.

This clonotype was counted between two and nine times. This chain links TRBV12-3 or TRBV12-4 with TRBJ2-2, with 9 bases aligning to TRBD2. V was clipped by 1 base and J by 4 bases; unmatched bases: 4. The CDR3 length is 16 residues. The CDR3 region is CASSLGGGGATGELFF. The CDR3 coding sequence is TGTGCCAGCAGTTTAGGTGGCGGGGGGGCCACCGGGGAGCTGTTTTTT.

In the case of this clonotype: A much larger clone lies one base from this, so it may be a read error. This chain uses TRBV19 with TRBJ2-2; perhaps TRBD2 as D (5 bases). The germline V and J ends were trimmed by 11 bases and 4 bases, with 20 bases remaining between them. Germline CDR1 is LNHDA and CDR2 is SQIVND (reference sequence). CDR3 length: 15 residues. The CDR3 region is CAWRWQPRRTGELFF. CDR3 bases: TGTGCCTGGAGGTGGCAGCCCCGACGCACCGGGGAGCTGTTTTTT.

In its sample, this clonotype was seen a few times. The CDR3 coding sequence is TGTGCCAGCAGTGTAATAGCGGGGGCGTGGGATACGCAGTATTTT. This codes for CASSVIAGAWDTQYF. The chain recombines TRBV6-1 with TRBJ2-3, with TRBD2 matching over 9 bases. CDR3 length: 15 residues. V trimming: 4 bases; J trimming: 6 bases; junction bases outside the gene matches: 8. Germline lookup yields CDR1 MNHNS and CDR2 SASEGT.

This clonotype has only a few counts. J is TRBJ2-3 and V is TRBV10-3; 7 positions agree with TRBD1. The trim removed 5 bases at V and 3 bases at J, leaving 8 bases unmatched. The CDR3 contains 15 residues. The germline CDR1 and CDR2 sequences are ENHRY and SYGVKD. The DNA of the CDR3 is TGTGCCATCAGTCAAGGGGGCCGCGAGACAGATACGCAGTATTTT. Translation: CAISQGGRETDTQYF.

This clonotype counts as medium-sized. V gene TRBV29-1 combines with J gene TRBJ2-3; 7 nucleotides agree with TRBD2. Germline CDR1 and CDR2: SQVTM and ANQGSEA. V was clipped by 7 bases and J by 0 bases; unmatched bases: 7. The CDR3 extends over 14 amino acids. The DNA of the CDR3 is TGCAGCGGGTCCGGGGGGTCGAGCACAGATACGCAGTATTTT. This codes for CSGSGGSSTDTQYF.

This clonotype rates as large. This chain joins TRBV29-1 and TRBJ1-2; D unresolved. The CDR3 has 12 residues. Trimming removed 2 bases at V and 6 bases at J, with 10 bases between. Germline CDR1 SQVTM, CDR2 ANQGSEA. CDR3 region: CSVEKQSNGYTF. CDR3 bases: TGCAGCGTTGAAAAACAGAGCAATGGCTACACCTTC.

The J gene is TRBJ2-3, the V gene TRBV5-5, with 9 bases lining up with TRBD2. Per germline, CDR1 SGHKS and CDR2 YYEKEE (reference sequence). V lost 4 bases and J lost 3; bases outside the gene matches: 9. The CDR3 covers 16 residues. CDR3 sequence: CASSPSGGRRTDTQYF. CDR3 DNA: TGTGCCAGCAGCCCCAGCGGGGGGAGGAGAACAGATACGCAGTATTTT.

Sample share makes this clonotype medium-sized. The chain has TRBV12-3 or TRBV12-4 and TRBJ2-1; the match to TRBD2 covers 8 bases. Unmatched junction bases numbered 9, after V lost 5 bases and J lost 9 bases. This CDR3 is 14 amino acids long. This chain's CDR3 is CASSAGTSRSEQFF. The CDR3 bases are TGTGCCAGCAGTGCCGGGACTAGTCGCAGTGAGCAGTTCTTC.

Only a few counts were recorded for this clonotype. This chain uses TRBV15 with TRBJ2-1, with 8 nucleotides matching TRBD2. V was pared by 0 bases and J by 3 bases, with 4 bases of the junction left unmatched. CDR3 length: 16 amino acids. The germline V gene has CDR1 LNHNV and CDR2 YYDKDF (reference sequence). The CDR3 spells CATSREGAGGYNEQFF. The DNA of the CDR3 is TGTGCCACCAGCAGAGAGGGGGCGGGAGGCTACAATGAGCAGTTCTTC.

This clonotype showed up just once. This chain links TRBV6-4 with TRBJ2-3, with D tentatively TRBD1 (5 bases). Germline CDR1 reads MRHNA; CDR2 reads SNTAGT. Trimming left V 5 bases short and J 2 bases short, with 14 bases between. CDR3 length: 15 amino acids. The CDR3 protein is CASSPDSQYTDTQYF. CDR3 nucleotides: TGTGCCAGCAGTCCCGACAGCCAATACACAGATACGCAGTATTTT.

The chain combines TRBV19 with TRBJ1-1, with D uncertain. The ends were cut back, 7 bases at V and 4 bases at J, with 16 bases in the middle. Germline V gene lookup returns CDR1 LNHDA and CDR2 SQIVND (reference sequence). This CDR3 region has 14 residues. DNA of the CDR3: TGTGCCAGTACCGGCCACAGCCTCAGCACTGAAGCTTTCTTT. This encodes CASTGHSLSTEAFF. Full variable domain (remainder filled in from reference TRBV19 and TRBJ1-1): DGGITQSPKYLFRKEGQNVTLSCEQNLNHDAMYWYRQDPGQGLRLIYYSQIVNDFQKGDIAEGYSVSREKKESFPLTVTSAQKNPTAFYLCASTGHSLSTEAFFGQGTRLTVV.

The V gene is TRBV12-3 or TRBV12-4, the J gene TRBJ1-6, with TRBD1 matching 8 bases. Trimming took 5 bases from V and 10 from J; bases not matched to a gene: 1. CDR3 length equals 12 residues. CDR3 in DNA: TGTGCCAGCAGTAGACAGGGGTCACCCCTCCACTTT. Its protein is CASSRQGSPLHF.

V and J are TRBV20-1 and TRBJ1-3; tentative D call: TRBD1 (6 bases). The V end was cut by 6 bases, the J end by 0 bases, with 9 bases between. The CDR3 sequence is 13 residues long. The germline V gene has CDR1 DFQATT and CDR2 SNEGSKA (reference sequence). DNA of the CDR3: TGCAGTGCCACAGGGATCTCTGGAAACACCATATATTTT. This translates into CSATGISGNTIYF.

V is TRBV20-1 and J is TRBJ2-6, with a tentative D call TRBD2 (5 bases). V gave up 0 bases and J gave up 4 bases, with 10 bases separating them. Germline CDR1 and CDR2: DFQATT and SNEGSKA (reference sequence). The CDR3 length is 15 residues. CDR3 residues: CSARDPGRGANVLTF. In DNA form, the CDR3 reads TGCAGTGCTAGAGATCCGGGGAGAGGGGCCAACGTCCTGACTTTC.

In its sample, this clonotype was seen a few times. J is TRBJ2-3 and V is TRBV7-9; TRBD1 matches at 10 bases. V trimming: 6 bases; J trimming: 5 bases; junction bases outside the gene matches: 5. This CDR3 has 14 amino acids. In germline, CDR1 is SEHNR, CDR2 FQNEAQ (reference sequence). This chain's CDR3 is CASRVGTGEDTQYF. The CDR3 region has the DNA TGTGCCAGCAGAGTAGGGACAGGGGAAGATACGCAGTATTTT.

This clonotype has more than one count but fewer than ten. The chain links TRBV18 to TRBJ1-4, with 10 nucleotides matching TRBD1. This CDR3 is built from 15 residues. In germline, CDR1 is KGHSH, CDR2 LQKENI. V shed 0 bases, J shed 5 bases, and the junction held 0 bases outside the gene matches. CDR3 in amino acids: CASSPPGQGNEKLFF. For the CDR3, the DNA is TGTGCCAGCTCACCACCGGGACAGGGGAATGAAAAACTGTTTTTT. Variable domain in full (rest from reference TRBV18 and TRBJ1-4): NAGVMQNPRHLVRRRGQEARLRCSPMKGHSHVYWYRQLPEEGLKFMVYLQKENIIDESGMPKERFSAEFPKEGPSILRIQQVVRGDSAAYFCASSPPGQGNEKLFFGSGTQLSVL.

This clonotype was observed a few times. The J gene is TRBJ1-3, the V gene TRBV30, with D uncertain. CDR3 length: 14 residues. Germline values: CDR1 GTSNPN, CDR2 SVGIG (reference sequence). V lost 2 bases and J 0 bases, leaving 8 bases between the germline ends. The CDR3 DNA reads as TGTGCCTGGAGTCCCCCAAGCTCTGGAAACACCATATATTTT. Translating it yields CAWSPPSSGNTIYF.

The CDR3: CASSSTGGGQPQHF. Written as DNA, the CDR3 is TGTGCCAGCAGCTCAACAGGGGGCGGTCAGCCCCAGCATTTT. V and J are TRBV12-3 or TRBV12-4 and TRBJ1-5, with 9 bases identical to TRBD1. The CDR3 is 14 residues long. V dropped 6 bases and J dropped 6; count of bases not matched to a gene: 6.

The rearrangement links TRBV6-1 to TRBJ1-2, with 11 bases identical to TRBD1. CDR1 and CDR2 (germline): MNHNS, SASEGT. After removal of 3 bases from V and 5 bases from J, the junction contained 5 bases not matched to a gene. The CDR3 is made up of 15 amino acids. The CDR3 protein is CASSDTGQGVYGYTF. The CDR3 DNA reads as TGTGCCAGCAGTGATACGGGACAGGGGGTATATGGCTACACCTTC.